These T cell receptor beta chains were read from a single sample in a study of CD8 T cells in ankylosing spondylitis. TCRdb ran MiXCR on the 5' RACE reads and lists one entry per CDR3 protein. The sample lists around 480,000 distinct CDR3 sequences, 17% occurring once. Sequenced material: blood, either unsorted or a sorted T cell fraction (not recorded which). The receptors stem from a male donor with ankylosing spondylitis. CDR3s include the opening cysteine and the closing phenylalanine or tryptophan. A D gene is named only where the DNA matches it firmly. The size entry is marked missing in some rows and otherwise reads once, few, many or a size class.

cdr3_aa: CASSRTSGGAFTGELFF
cdr3_nt: TGTGCCAGCAGCCGCACTAGCGGGGGGGCCTTCACCGGGGAGCTGTTTTTT
v_call: TRBV12-3/TRBV12-4
clone_size: few
d_call: TRBD2
j_call: TRBJ2-2

cdr3_aa: CASSLGGEEKLFF
cdr3_nt: TGTGCCAGCAGTCTGGGAGGGGAGGAAAAACTGTTTTTT
v_call: TRBV28
clone_size: few
d_call: .
j_call: TRBJ1-4

cdr3_aa: CSVVVVGLAATDTQYF
cdr3_nt: TGCAGCGTTGTAGTAGTGGGACTAGCGGCCACAGATACGCAGTATTTT
v_call: TRBV29-1
clone_size: .
d_call: TRBD2
j_call: TRBJ2-3

cdr3_aa: CASISGRAGTDTQYF
cdr3_nt: TGTGCCAGCATAAGCGGGAGGGCCGGCACAGATACGCAGTATTTT
v_call: TRBV6-2/TRBV6-3
clone_size: .
d_call: TRBD2
j_call: TRBJ2-3

cdr3_aa: CASSSDENTEAFF
cdr3_nt: TGTGCCAGCTCGTCCGACGAGAACACTGAAGCTTTCTTT
v_call: TRBV18
clone_size: .
d_call: .
j_call: TRBJ1-1

cdr3_aa: CASSENSPERSPLHF
cdr3_nt: TGTGCCAGCAGTGAGAACAGTCCCGAGAGATCACCCCTCCACTTT
v_call: TRBV2
clone_size: .
d_call: .
j_call: TRBJ1-6

cdr3_aa: CSARANYEQYF
cdr3_nt: TGCAGTGCTAGAGCCAACTACGAGCAGTACTTC
v_call: TRBV20-1
clone_size: few
d_call: .
j_call: TRBJ2-7

cdr3_aa: CSARVGTGSKGNQPQHF
cdr3_nt: TGCAGTGCTAGAGTAGGGACAGGGTCTAAGGGCAATCAGCCCCAGCATTTT
v_call: TRBV20-1
clone_size: few
d_call: TRBD1
j_call: TRBJ1-5

cdr3_aa: CASSLGQSNTGELFF
cdr3_nt: TGCGCCAGCAGCTTGGGGCAGTCGAACACCGGGGAGCTGTTTTTT
v_call: TRBV5-1
clone_size: many
d_call: .
j_call: TRBJ2-2

cdr3_aa: CASTKNGASGNTIYF
cdr3_nt: TGTGCCAGCACCAAAAACGGGGCCTCTGGAAACACCATATATTTT
v_call: TRBV12-3/TRBV12-4
clone_size: .
d_call: .
j_call: TRBJ1-3

cdr3_aa: CASSLARGQARVF
cdr3_nt: TGCGCCAGCAGCTTGGCCCGGGGGCAGGCACGGGTATTT
v_call: TRBV5-1
clone_size: .
d_call: .
j_call: TRBJ1-3

cdr3_aa: CASSLLGIVDNEQFF
cdr3_nt: TGTGCCAGCAGTTTACTGGGGATCGTAGACAATGAGCAGTTCTTC
v_call: TRBV27
clone_size: few
d_call: .
j_call: TRBJ2-1

cdr3_aa: CASRQSGGVLNEQFF
cdr3_nt: TGTGCCAGCAGACAAAGCGGGGGGGTCCTCAATGAGCAGTTCTTC
v_call: TRBV12-3/TRBV12-4
clone_size: .
d_call: TRBD2
j_call: TRBJ2-1

cdr3_aa: CASSHLEKGYEQYF
cdr3_nt: TGTGCCAGCAGCCACCTGGAAAAGGGCTACGAGCAGTACTTC
v_call: TRBV3-1
clone_size: .
d_call: .
j_call: TRBJ2-7

cdr3_aa: CASSQDSGSFRETQYF
cdr3_nt: TGCGCCAGCAGCCAAGATAGCGGGAGTTTCCGGGAGACCCAGTACTTC
v_call: TRBV4-1
clone_size: few
d_call: TRBD2
j_call: TRBJ2-5

cdr3_aa: CASSLLRAAYNEQFF
cdr3_nt: TGCGCCAGCAGCTTACTGAGGGCCGCCTACAATGAGCAGTTCTTC
v_call: TRBV5-1
clone_size: .
d_call: .
j_call: TRBJ2-1

cdr3_aa: CASSPVGLAGQETQYF
cdr3_nt: TGTGCCAGCAGTCCAGTCGGACTAGCGGGACAAGAGACCCAGTACTTC
v_call: TRBV2
clone_size: few
d_call: TRBD2
j_call: TRBJ2-5

cdr3_aa: CSAARQEHNQPQHF
cdr3_nt: TGCAGTGCAGCAAGACAGGAACACAATCAGCCCCAGCATTTT
v_call: TRBV20-1
clone_size: many
d_call: .
j_call: TRBJ1-5

cdr3_aa: CASSQRQSTVYGYTF
cdr3_nt: TGTGCCAGCAGCCAACGCCAGTCGACAGTCTATGGCTACACCTTC
v_call: TRBV6-1
clone_size: many
d_call: .
j_call: TRBJ1-2

cdr3_aa: CASSTPGYGEKLFF
cdr3_nt: TGTGCCAGTAGTACCCCGGGGTACGGTGAAAAACTGTTTTTT
v_call: TRBV19
clone_size: few
d_call: .
j_call: TRBJ1-4

cdr3_aa: CSARVQGTGWGATNEKLFF
cdr3_nt: TGCAGTGCTAGAGTCCAGGGAACAGGTTGGGGGGCAACTAATGAAAAACTGTTTTTT
v_call: TRBV20-1
clone_size: .
d_call: .
j_call: TRBJ1-4

cdr3_aa: CSASQGNRNYGYTF
cdr3_nt: TGCAGTGCTAGTCAGGGGAATCGGAACTATGGCTACACCTTC
v_call: TRBV20-1
clone_size: .
d_call: .
j_call: TRBJ1-2